This TCR beta chain originates from a study of T cell changes during pregnancy in multiple sclerosis. The V and J ends lost 3 bases and 5 bases respectively, with 16 bases between them. From germline, CDR1 is SGHTA and CDR2 FQGNSA. The CDR3 length is 15 residues. The method was immunoSEQ multiplex PCR; TCRdb's version includes in-frame clones alone and lacks a portion of them. The repertoire includes 80,000 to 100,000 clones, 75% to 95% of them detected once, and about 1.7% sits in the top ten. This specimen consisted of peripheral blood, obtained after pregnancy. This rearrangement joins TRBV7-2 to TRBJ1-2, with a weak D call TRBD1 (5 bases). This TCR came from a female donor in good health, enrolled as a control in a pregnancy study. CDR3 DNA sequence: TGTGCCAGCAGCTTCCACCCGGGGGAGCTTTATGGCTACACCTTC. It encodes CASSFHPGELYGYTF.